This T cell receptor beta chain derives from a study of cytomegalovirus exposure and HLA in healthy donors. Study observations and caveats: According to a later analysis, donors in an Asian-associated ancestry cluster reportedly had fewer N-insertions than the roughly 670-donor mean. Cytomegalovirus status, reportedly, was diagnosed with high specificity and sensitivity by the classifier.

The PCR contained 60 Vbeta and 13 Jbeta primers. The data were produced by immunoSEQ multiplex PCR, yet TCRdb's version contains in-frame clones alone and is incomplete. The sample gives under 200,000 clones, approximately 78% of which show up once; 13% to 15% is in the top ten. Whereas donors were nominally healthy upon sampling, unrecorded immune exposures were probable. With regard to this clone: Its cognate antigen is unknown.

The germline V gene has CDR1 SEHNR and CDR2 FQNEAQ (reference sequence). V dropped 2 bases and J dropped 5 bases, with 12 bases sitting between them. CDR3 size: 14 residues. Sequencing was performed on PBMCs. This chain connects TRBV7-9 to TRBJ2-5; D possibly corresponds to TRBD1 (6 bases). This clonotype was obtained from a woman between 25 and 40 years old in good health and CMV-seropositive. The CDR3 reads CASSLQGMIETQYF. The CDR3 nucleotides read TGTGCCAGCAGCTTACAGGGGATGATCGAGACCCAGTACTTC.